These T cell receptor beta chains were read from a single sample in a study of graft-versus-host responses after intestinal transplantation. Clones were sequenced by immunoSEQ multiplex PCR, and TCRdb holds only the in-frame ones, with some missing. The sample records approximately 110,000 clones, approximately 94% being singletons. No antigen is known for these receptors. Source: unstimulated CD4+ T cells sorted from spleen or lymph node cells, taken before transplant. These TCRs come from a human donor who was the organ donor for an intestinal transplant. The CDR3 runs from the conserved cysteine through the conserved F or W. The D gene is left open where the match is weak. Size tells how often a clone was seen (once, few, many) or the class of an expanded clone, and some rows leave it out.

j_call: TRBJ2-4; clone_size: .; v_call: TRBV6-1; d_call: TRBD2; cdr3_nt: TGTGCCAGCAGTGAACGGCTAGCGGGAGACATTCAGTACTTC; cdr3_aa: CASSERLAGDIQYF
j_call: TRBJ2-2; clone_size: few; v_call: TRBV5-5; d_call: .; cdr3_nt: TGTGCCAGCAGCTTGGCTGGGAACACCGGGGAGCTGTTTTTT; cdr3_aa: CASSLAGNTGELFF
j_call: TRBJ2-3; clone_size: .; v_call: TRBV18; d_call: .; cdr3_nt: TGTGCCAGCTCACCCTCAGATACGCAGTATTTT; cdr3_aa: CASSPSDTQYF
j_call: TRBJ2-3; clone_size: .; v_call: TRBV6-5; d_call: .; cdr3_nt: TGTGCCAGCAGTTGGGAAACGGGACCCTTCGGTACGCAGTATTTT; cdr3_aa: CASSWETGPFGTQYF
j_call: TRBJ2-7; clone_size: .; v_call: TRBV9; d_call: .; cdr3_nt: TGTGCCAGCAGCGGACAGTCCCGGTACGAGCAGTACTTC; cdr3_aa: CASSGQSRYEQYF
j_call: TRBJ1-1; clone_size: once; v_call: TRBV6-6; d_call: .; cdr3_nt: TGTGCCAGCAGTTACTCACGGGGCACTGAAGCTTTCTTT; cdr3_aa: CASSYSRGTEAFF
j_call: TRBJ2-3; clone_size: once; v_call: TRBV20-1; d_call: .; cdr3_nt: TGCAGTGCTGGAGCCGTAGATACGCAGTATTTT; cdr3_aa: CSAGAVDTQYF
j_call: TRBJ1-4; clone_size: .; v_call: TRBV7-2; d_call: .; cdr3_nt: TGTGCCAGCAGCTCAGGACAGATCCGAGGGGCTGAAAAACTGTTTTTT; cdr3_aa: CASSSGQIRGAEKLFF
j_call: TRBJ1-2; clone_size: .; v_call: TRBV30; d_call: TRBD1; cdr3_nt: TGTGCCTGGGGGAGGACAGGGTCTGGCTACACCTTC; cdr3_aa: CAWGRTGSGYTF
j_call: TRBJ2-7; clone_size: .; v_call: TRBV7-2; d_call: TRBD2; cdr3_nt: TGTGCCAGCAGCTTTAGAGCGGGAGGGCCCGACGAGCAGTACTTC; cdr3_aa: CASSFRAGGPDEQYF
j_call: TRBJ2-7; clone_size: .; v_call: TRBV25-1; d_call: TRBD2; cdr3_nt: TGTGCCAGCAGTGAATTTTTTGGGGGGGAGGACGAGCAGTACTTC; cdr3_aa: CASSEFFGGEDEQYF
j_call: TRBJ2-3; clone_size: .; v_call: TRBV27; d_call: .; cdr3_nt: TGTGCCAGCAGTTTATATGAGGGATCTGGAGATACGCAGTATTTT; cdr3_aa: CASSLYEGSGDTQYF
j_call: TRBJ2-5; clone_size: .; v_call: TRBV20-1; d_call: .; cdr3_nt: TGCAGTGCTAGAGATCTGGGAGGTTGGTACTTC; cdr3_aa: CSARDLGGWYF
j_call: TRBJ1-2; clone_size: .; v_call: TRBV19; d_call: .; cdr3_nt: TGTGCCAGTAGAACTCGGGACGAGGGACCCTATGGCTACACCTTC; cdr3_aa: CASRTRDEGPYGYTF
j_call: TRBJ2-7; clone_size: .; v_call: TRBV7-2; d_call: TRBD2; cdr3_nt: TGTGCCAGCAGCCTATCCGCTCAGGGGACTAGCGGGAGTCGGACCGAGCAGTACTTC; cdr3_aa: CASSLSAQGTSGSRTEQYF
j_call: TRBJ1-1; clone_size: .; v_call: TRBV7-2; d_call: TRBD1; cdr3_nt: TGTGCCAGCGGCCGTCGGACAGGGGACACTGAAGCTTTCTTT; cdr3_aa: CASGRRTGDTEAFF
j_call: TRBJ1-5; clone_size: .; v_call: TRBV6-1; d_call: .; cdr3_nt: TGTGCCAGCAGTGAAGAATGGGGCAATCAGCCCCAGCATTTT; cdr3_aa: CASSEEWGNQPQHF
j_call: TRBJ2-3; clone_size: .; v_call: TRBV4-1; d_call: TRBD2; cdr3_nt: TGCGCCAGCAGCCAAATAGCGGGAGCGACAGATACGCAGTATTTT; cdr3_aa: CASSQIAGATDTQYF
j_call: TRBJ1-4; clone_size: .; v_call: TRBV27; d_call: .; cdr3_nt: TGTGCCAGCAGTTTCGTTTTTGACCCGGGACATAATGAAAAACTGTTTTTT; cdr3_aa: CASSFVFDPGHNEKLFF
j_call: TRBJ1-2; clone_size: .; v_call: TRBV4-2; d_call: TRBD1; cdr3_nt: TGTGCCAGCAGCCAAGAATTCCGGGACAGAGTCTATGGCTACACCTTC; cdr3_aa: CASSQEFRDRVYGYTF
j_call: TRBJ1-1; clone_size: .; v_call: TRBV11-2; d_call: .; cdr3_nt: TGTGCCAGCAGCTTACGGGTTGGCACTGAAGCTTTCTTT; cdr3_aa: CASSLRVGTEAFF
j_call: TRBJ1-1; clone_size: once; v_call: TRBV5-4; d_call: .; cdr3_nt: TGTGCCAGCAGCCCTATCCGACAGGCAGAAGCTTTCTTT; cdr3_aa: CASSPIRQAEAFF
j_call: TRBJ2-1; clone_size: .; v_call: TRBV4-1; d_call: .; cdr3_nt: TGCGCCAGCAGCCAAGATCCCAGGGGTAGGGATACCTACAATGAGCAGTTCTTC; cdr3_aa: CASSQDPRGRDTYNEQFF
j_call: TRBJ1-1; clone_size: .; v_call: TRBV18; d_call: TRBD1; cdr3_nt: TGTGCCAGCTCACCGCTGACAGGGGCGAACACTGAAGCTTTCTTT; cdr3_aa: CASSPLTGANTEAFF
j_call: TRBJ1-1; clone_size: once; v_call: TRBV20-1; d_call: .; cdr3_nt: TGCAGTGCTAGTCGATCGACAGAAGCTTTCTTT; cdr3_aa: CSASRSTEAFF
j_call: TRBJ2-1; clone_size: .; v_call: TRBV6-6; d_call: .; cdr3_nt: TGTGCCAGCAGTTACTCGGCAGGAGCCCTAGGGGGTGACGAGTTCTTC; cdr3_aa: CASSYSAGALGGDEFF
j_call: TRBJ2-7; clone_size: .; v_call: TRBV6-5; d_call: .; cdr3_nt: TGTGCCAGCAGTCCCGGCATGGGGCAGTTCTACGAGCAGTACTTC; cdr3_aa: CASSPGMGQFYEQYF
j_call: TRBJ2-3; clone_size: .; v_call: TRBV11-2; d_call: .; cdr3_nt: TGTGCCAGCAGCCTAAAGGTGTCCGAAAGTGATACGCAGTATTTT; cdr3_aa: CASSLKVSESDTQYF
j_call: TRBJ2-3; clone_size: once; v_call: TRBV28; d_call: TRBD1; cdr3_nt: TGTGCCAGCAGTTTACAGGGGGCAGATACGCAGTATTTT; cdr3_aa: CASSLQGADTQYF
j_call: TRBJ2-5; clone_size: .; v_call: TRBV5-5; d_call: .; cdr3_nt: TGTGCCAGCAGCTTAAATGGCCGGGGGACTGGGGAGACCCAGTACTTC; cdr3_aa: CASSLNGRGTGETQYF
j_call: TRBJ2-7; clone_size: .; v_call: TRBV11-2; d_call: TRBD2; cdr3_nt: TGTGCCAGCAGCTTAGGTGTAGCGGGAGTTTTCTACGAGCAGTACTTC; cdr3_aa: CASSLGVAGVFYEQYF
j_call: TRBJ1-2; clone_size: few; v_call: TRBV6-6; d_call: .; cdr3_nt: TGTGCCAGCAGTTACGCGGCAGCCTATGGCTACACCTTC; cdr3_aa: CASSYAAAYGYTF
j_call: TRBJ2-7; clone_size: once; v_call: TRBV29-1; d_call: TRBD2; cdr3_nt: TGCAGCGTAAACTTAGCGGGTCGGGAGCAGTACTTC; cdr3_aa: CSVNLAGREQYF
j_call: TRBJ1-1; clone_size: .; v_call: TRBV18; d_call: .; cdr3_nt: TGTGCCAGCTCGTACGCCGCGAACACTGAAGCTTTCTTT; cdr3_aa: CASSYAANTEAFF
j_call: TRBJ1-1; clone_size: .; v_call: TRBV6-5; d_call: .; cdr3_nt: TGTGCCAGCAGTGATTCCAGGGTCACTGAAGCTTTCTTT; cdr3_aa: CASSDSRVTEAFF
j_call: TRBJ2-1; clone_size: .; v_call: TRBV19; d_call: TRBD2; cdr3_nt: TGTGCCAGTAGTATGACTAGCGGGAGTACGAATGAGCAGTTCTTC; cdr3_aa: CASSMTSGSTNEQFF
j_call: TRBJ1-3; clone_size: .; v_call: TRBV10-3; d_call: .; cdr3_nt: TGTGCCATCAGTGGGGGGCGGACTAGCTCTGGAAACACCATATATTTT; cdr3_aa: CAISGGRTSSGNTIYF
j_call: TRBJ2-3; clone_size: once; v_call: TRBV19; d_call: .; cdr3_nt: TGTGCCAGTAGTATAGATAGCACAGATACGCAGTATTTT; cdr3_aa: CASSIDSTDTQYF
j_call: TRBJ2-5; clone_size: .; v_call: TRBV11-2; d_call: .; cdr3_nt: TGTGCCAGCAGCTATACAGGGGAGACCCAGTACTTC; cdr3_aa: CASSYTGETQYF
j_call: TRBJ2-7; clone_size: .; v_call: TRBV4-1; d_call: TRBD2; cdr3_nt: TGCGCCAGCAGTAGACTAGCTCCTAACTACGAGCAGTACTTC; cdr3_aa: CASSRLAPNYEQYF
j_call: TRBJ2-3; clone_size: .; v_call: TRBV30; d_call: .; cdr3_nt: TGTGCCTGGGGTAGGGCACTTAGCACAGATACGCAGTATTTT; cdr3_aa: CAWGRALSTDTQYF
j_call: TRBJ2-7; clone_size: .; v_call: TRBV27; d_call: .; cdr3_nt: TGTGCCAGCAGTTACTACGAGCAGTACTTC; cdr3_aa: CASSYYEQYF
j_call: TRBJ2-1; clone_size: once; v_call: TRBV27; d_call: TRBD2; cdr3_nt: TGTGCCAGCAGTTTGGAGCGGGGGGGCTCCTACAATGAGCAGTTCTTC; cdr3_aa: CASSLERGGSYNEQFF
j_call: TRBJ2-2; clone_size: .; v_call: TRBV18; d_call: .; cdr3_nt: TGTGCCAGCTCACGCCGACAGACCCCTAACACCGGGGAGCTGTTTTTT; cdr3_aa: CASSRRQTPNTGELFF
j_call: TRBJ1-1; clone_size: .; v_call: TRBV30; d_call: .; cdr3_nt: TGTGCCTGGAGCCGCCCGAATGGAGTTGAAGCTTTCTTT; cdr3_aa: CAWSRPNGVEAFF
j_call: TRBJ2-7; clone_size: .; v_call: TRBV30; d_call: .; cdr3_nt: TGTGCCTGGAGTACAGGGAACGAGCAGTACTTC; cdr3_aa: CAWSTGNEQYF
j_call: TRBJ1-2; clone_size: .; v_call: TRBV28; d_call: .; cdr3_nt: TGTGCCAGCAGTTCCTCCCAGGGTTTTGTGGGCTACACCTTC; cdr3_aa: CASSSSQGFVGYTF
j_call: TRBJ2-7; clone_size: few; v_call: TRBV5-1; d_call: TRBD1; cdr3_nt: TGCGCCAGCAGCTTGGGACAGGGGGCCTACGAGCAGTACTTC; cdr3_aa: CASSLGQGAYEQYF